What follows are 25 T cell receptor beta chains derived from one specimen sequenced in a study of chemoradiotherapy in HPV16-positive cancers. Sequencing used immunoSEQ multiplex PCR; TCRdb keeps in-frame clones, though not all of them. This repertoire shows some 6,200 clones, about 88% found once; its top ten account for 2% to 2.5%. The input for sequencing was tumor tissue, taken from a patient who underwent chemoradiotherapy. These receptors came from a human donor with HPV-associated anogenital cancer.

The V call is TRBV30, the J call TRBJ2-7; 7 bases align to TRBD1. The germline V gene encodes CDR1 GTSNPN and CDR2 SVGIG (reference sequence). V lost 0 bases and J lost 3; bases outside the gene matches: 8. This CDR3 region has 15 residues. This CDR3 reads CAWSVRQAGGYEQYF. The CDR3 DNA follows: TGTGCCTGGAGTGTACGGCAGGCAGGGGGCTACGAGCAGTACTTC.

This rearrangement joins TRBV7-2 to TRBJ2-3, with 10 bases identical to TRBD1. V lost 5 bases to trimming and J lost 6 bases; unmatched junction nucleotides: 8. Per the germline V gene, CDR1 is SGHTA and CDR2 is FQGNSA. The CDR3 runs to 15 residues. CDR3 nucleotides: TGTGCCAGCAGCAAGACAGGGGGCGTGTGGGATACGCAGTATTTT. The encoded protein is CASSKTGGVWDTQYF.

About this clone: Germline is not matched at one junction end, which may reflect a read error. This chain links TRBV7-2 with TRBJ2-5; TRBD2 matches 9 bases. Germline V lookup: CDR1 SGHTA, CDR2 FQGNSA. This CDR3 spans 16 amino acids. Written as DNA, the CDR3 is TGTGCCAGCAGCCTAGCGGCGGGAGGGGGTCAAGAGACCCAGTACTTC. It translates to CASSLAAGGGQETQYF.

The sample holds one count of this clone. This rearrangement joins TRBV5-1 to TRBJ2-1, with 14 bases that match TRBD2. The CDR3 length is 16 residues. Germline CDR1 is SGHRS and CDR2 is YFSETQ. J lost 9 bases, V lost 0 bases, and 5 bases had no gene match. The CDR3 reads CASSLVGLAGVGEQFF. Here the CDR3 DNA reads TGCGCCAGCAGCTTGGTGGGACTAGCGGGAGTGGGTGAGCAGTTCTTC.

This clone came up once. One junction end does not reproduce the germline sequence, and a read error may be involved. The J gene is TRBJ2-3, the V gene TRBV5-8, with D perhaps matching TRBD1 (6 bases). Per the germline V gene, CDR1 is SGHTS and CDR2 is YDEGEE. There are 13 residues in the CDR3. CDR3 loop: CASSLQGTDTQYF. CDR3 in DNA: TGTGCCAGCAGCTTACAGGGCACGGATACGCAGTATTTT.

This sequence joins TRBV4-1 and TRBJ2-7, with TRBD1 as a possible D gene (6 bases). The V end lost 0 bases, the J end lost 1 base, and 10 bases lay between the germline ends. Germline CDR1 reads MGHRA; CDR2 reads YSYEKL. The CDR3 sequence is 15 residues long. CDR3 bases: TGCGCCAGCAGCCAAGATCAGGACAGATCCTACGAGCAGTACTTC. Translation: CASSQDQDRSYEQYF.

The chain links TRBV7-6 to TRBJ2-5; D tentatively fits TRBD1 or TRBD2 (5 bases each). Germline V CDR1 and CDR2: SGHVS, FNYEAQ. The CDR3 consists of 14 residues. The ends were cut back, 4 bases at V and 2 bases at J, with 11 bases in the middle. The CDR3 loop reads CASSSSGTQETQYF. Here the CDR3 DNA reads TGTGCCAGCAGCTCTTCCGGGACGCAAGAGACCCAGTACTTC. The full variable domain, rest sourced from reference TRBV7-6 and TRBJ2-5, is GAGVSQSPRYKVTKRGQDVALRCDPISGHVSLYWYRQALGQGPEFLTYFNYEAQQDKSGLPNDRFSAERPEGSISTLTIQRTEQRDSAMYRCASSSSGTQETQYFGPGTRLLVL.

The rearrangement joins TRBV7-2 to TRBJ2-5, with TRBD1 matching over 12 bases. CDR3 size: 16 residues. Germline-derived CDR1 and CDR2 are SGHTA and FQGNSA. With V trimmed by 6 bases and J by 7 bases, 12 bases remained unmatched. The CDR3 spells CASSPRGTGGRGTQYF. CDR3 bases: TGTGCCAGCAGTCCCCGTGGGACAGGGGGCCGGGGGACCCAGTACTTC.

This clone has a single count. V gene TRBV7-8 combines with J gene TRBJ2-2; 8 nucleotides line up with TRBD2. The germline V gene encodes CDR1 SGHVS and CDR2 FQNEAQ. The CDR3 contains 15 residues. The junction had 5 bases not matched to a gene; V was cut back by 4 bases and J by 4 bases. DNA for the CDR3: TGTGCCAGCAGCTCTCGGAGCGGGAGCACCGGGGAGCTGTTTTTT. It is translated as CASSSRSGSTGELFF. The whole variable domain, remainder taken from reference TRBV7-8 and TRBJ2-2, is GAGVSQSPRYKVAKRGQDVALRCDPISGHVSLFWYQQALGQGPEFLTYFQNEAQLDKSGLPSDRFFAERPEGSVSTLKIQRTQQEDSAVYLCASSSRSGSTGELFFGEGSRLTVL.

V and J are TRBV19 and TRBJ2-1, with TRBD1 matching 7 bases. V trimming: 4 bases; J trimming: 10 bases; junction bases outside the gene matches: 7. This CDR3 is built from 13 residues. CDR1 LNHDA and CDR2 SQIVND come from the germline V gene (reference sequence). CDR3 residues: CASSTSRDREQFF. CDR3 nucleotides: TGTGCCAGTAGTACCTCCCGGGACAGAGAGCAGTTCTTC. Combining the CDR3 with reference TRBV19 and TRBJ2-1 gives the whole variable domain DGGITQSPKYLFRKEGQNVTLSCEQNLNHDAMYWYRQDPGQGLRLIYYSQIVNDFQKGDIAEGYSVSREKKESFPLTVTSAQKNPTAFYLCASSTSRDREQFFGPGTRLTVL.

The V gene is TRBV6-5, the J gene TRBJ2-3; D might be TRBD2 (6 bases). V was clipped by 1 base and J by 3 bases, with 11 bases between them. This CDR3 is 15 amino acids long. Germline-derived CDR1 and CDR2 are MNHEY and SVGAGI. This chain's CDR3 is CASSYYGTGTDTQYF. The DNA for the CDR3 is TGTGCCAGCAGTTACTACGGGACTGGGACAGATACGCAGTATTTT.

The CDR3 DNA reads as TGTGCCAGCAGCTTACTCGGGGACACTGAAGCTTTCTTT. Translated, it gives CASSLLGDTEAFF. V is TRBV7-3 and J is TRBJ1-1; D remains ambiguous. In germline, CDR1 is SGHTA, CDR2 FQGTGA. This CDR3 has 13 amino acids. The V end lost 2 bases, the J end lost 3 bases, and 7 bases lay between the germline ends.

This clone was observed a few times. CDR3 in amino acids: CASTSSGGGGTDTQYF. The CDR3 nucleotides read TGTGCCAGTACCTCATCCGGGGGAGGTGGAACAGATACGCAGTATTTT. The chain uses TRBV28 and TRBJ2-3, with D perhaps matching TRBD2 (6 bases). In germline, CDR1 is MDHEN, CDR2 SYDVKM. This CDR3 region has 16 residues. The V gene lost 9 bases and the J gene lost 3 bases, with 22 bases spanning the gap.

The chain combines TRBV27 with TRBJ2-1; 13 bases are a match to TRBD2. The CDR3 loop spans 15 amino acids. V was clipped by 5 bases and J by 7 bases; unmatched bases: 5. CDR1 MNHEY and CDR2 SMNVEV come from the germline V gene (reference sequence). The CDR3, as DNA: TGTGCCAGCAGTCTGGGGACTAGCGGGACGAATGAGCAGTTCTTC. Residues: CASSLGTSGTNEQFF.

The chain recombines TRBV19 with TRBJ2-5, with TRBD1 as a possible D gene (5 bases). V gave up 4 bases and J gave up 5 bases, with 17 bases separating them. The CDR3 length is 15 residues. Per the germline V gene, CDR1 is LNHDA and CDR2 is SQIVND (reference sequence). Written as DNA, the CDR3 is TGTGCCAGTAGTAGCAGACAGTCAAGCGAGGAGACCCAGTACTTC. Protein sequence: CASSSRQSSEETQYF.

The gene calls are TRBV5-1 and TRBJ2-5, with D possibly being TRBD2 (5 bases). With 3 bases removed from V and 1 base from J, the gap between germline ends came to 7 bases. The CDR3 contains 13 residues. Germline lookup yields CDR1 SGHRS and CDR2 YFSETQ. CDR3 in amino acids: CASSSGGQETQYF. The CDR3 DNA follows: TGCGCCAGCAGCTCAGGAGGCCAAGAGACCCAGTACTTC.

This clone was seen only once. The V and J genes are TRBV4-2 and TRBJ1-5; D possibly corresponds to TRBD1 (5 bases). Deletions cut 1 base from V and 7 bases from J, with 14 bases between. CDR1 and CDR2 from the germline V gene are LGHNA and YNFKEQ. This CDR3 contains 15 residues. Here the CDR3 reads CASSQVGTAAQPQHF. CDR3 coding DNA: TGTGCCAGCAGCCAAGTTGGGACCGCCGCCCAGCCCCAGCATTTT.

V gene TRBV6-6 combines with J gene TRBJ2-7; D may be TRBD2 (5 bases). Trimming removed 0 bases from V and 6 bases from J, with 9 bases in between. Germline V CDR1 and CDR2: MNHNY, SVGAGI (reference sequence). The CDR3 loop spans 13 amino acids. CDR3 amino acids: CASSYSMGSEQYF. CDR3 nucleotides: TGTGCCAGCAGTTACTCGATGGGGAGCGAGCAGTACTTC.

The chain links TRBV28 to TRBJ2-7, with D uncertain. CDR3 length: 14 amino acids. The germline CDR1 and CDR2 sequences are MDHEN and SYDVKM. The ends were cut back, 9 bases at V and 4 bases at J, with 19 bases in the middle. In DNA, the CDR3 is TGTGCCAGTACTGAGGCGGTAAGAAGGTACGAGCAGTACTTC. Its protein is CASTEAVRRYEQYF.

V is TRBV6-5 and J is TRBJ1-3; tentatively, D is TRBD1 (5 bases). V was pared by 5 bases and J by 0 bases, with 11 bases between. Germline V lookup: CDR1 MNHEY, CDR2 SVGAGI. CDR3 length equals 15 residues. CDR3 sequence reads: CASSPSDSSGNTIYF. CDR3 DNA sequence: TGTGCCAGCAGTCCCTCCGACAGCTCTGGAAACACCATATATTTT.

The CDR3 here is CASSTFGVSSYNEQFF. The DNA of the CDR3 is TGTGCCAGCAGCACGTTCGGGGTTAGCTCCTACAATGAGCAGTTCTTC. The genes are TRBV7-9 and TRBJ2-1; tentative D call: TRBD2 (5 bases). The CDR3 has 16 amino acids. Trimming pared 5 bases from V and 0 bases from J, leaving 14 bases between. Germline V gives CDR1 SEHNR, CDR2 FQNEAQ (reference sequence).

The V and J genes are TRBV25-1 and TRBJ2-5; TRBD2 matches at 7 bases. Germline assignment: CDR1 MGHDK and CDR2 SYGVNS. The CDR3 consists of 16 residues. V shed 1 base and J 5 bases; nucleotides not matched to a gene: 10. CDR3 DNA: TGTGCCAGCAGTGAATTGAGCGGGGCCCTCCGTGAGACCCAGTACTTC. It translates to CASSELSGALRETQYF.

This rearrangement joins TRBV6-5 to TRBJ1-3; possibly TRBD1 for D (6 bases). The germline gives CDR1 MNHEY, CDR2 SVGAGI. V was pared by 6 bases and J by 9 bases, with 21 bases between. The CDR3 contains 15 residues. The CDR3 DNA sequence: TGTGCCAGCAGGGGAGGGGGGGCGCATCATTCCACCATATATTTT. Translating gives CASRGGGAHHSTIYF.

The chain employs TRBV10-3 and TRBJ1-1; D is undetermined. Trimming removed 4 bases from V and 8 bases from J, with 17 bases in between. From germline, CDR1 is ENHRY and CDR2 SYGVKD. The length of the CDR3 is 14 residues. CDR3 residues: CAISGPGEAKEAFF. CDR3 nucleotide sequence: TGTGCCATCAGTGGGCCCGGGGAGGCGAAGGAAGCTTTCTTT.

This clone was observed a few times. The gene calls are TRBV1 and TRBJ2-1; the table's D gene call, TRBD1, was not cross checked with the DNA. TRBV1 is a recognized pseudogene. This CDR3 has 19 residues. The CDR3 sequence: CTSSQDQGSGGMTYNEQFF. CDR3 bases: TGCACCAGCAGCCAAGATCAAGGGTCAGGGGGCATGACCTACAATGAGCAGTTCTTC.